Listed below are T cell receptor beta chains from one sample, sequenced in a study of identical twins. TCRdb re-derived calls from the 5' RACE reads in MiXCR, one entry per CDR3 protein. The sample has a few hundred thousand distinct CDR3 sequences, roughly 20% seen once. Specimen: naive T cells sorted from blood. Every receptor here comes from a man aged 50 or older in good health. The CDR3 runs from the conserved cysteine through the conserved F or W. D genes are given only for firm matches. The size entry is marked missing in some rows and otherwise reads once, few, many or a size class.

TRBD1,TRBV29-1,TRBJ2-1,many,CSVEDTKGADEQFF,TGCAGCGTTGAAGATACTAAGGGGGCGGATGAGCAGTTCTTC
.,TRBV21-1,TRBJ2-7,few,CASSTGGFTNLGVCEQYF,TGTGCCAGCAGCACCGGGGGATTCACTAACCTTGGTGTGTGCGAGCAGTACTTC
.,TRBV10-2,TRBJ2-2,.,CAPYPGELFF,TGCGCCCCCTATCCCGGGGAGCTGTTTTTT
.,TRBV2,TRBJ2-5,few,CASAAGGETQYF,TGTGCCAGTGCGGCGGGCGGAGAGACCCAGTACTTC
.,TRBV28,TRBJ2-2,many,CASSFRAGTGELFF,TGTGCCAGCAGTTTCAGGGCGGGGACCGGGGAGCTGTTTTTT
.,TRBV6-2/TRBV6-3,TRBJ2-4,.,CASSGQGGKNIQYF,TGTGCCAGCAGTGGCCAGGGCGGCAAAAACATTCAGTACTTC
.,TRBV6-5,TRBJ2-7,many,CASSYSTTRPYEQYF,TGTGCCAGCAGTTACTCGACTACAAGGCCTTACGAGCAGTACTTC
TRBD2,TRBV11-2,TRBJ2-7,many,CASSVGLAGVYEQYF,TGTGCCAGCAGCGTGGGACTAGCGGGAGTATACGAGCAGTACTTC
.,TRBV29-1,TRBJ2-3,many,CSVEGGRLPTDTQYF,TGCAGCGTTGAAGGTGGCAGGCTGCCCACAGATACGCAGTATTTT
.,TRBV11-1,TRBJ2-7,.,CASSQTPGLSYEQYF,TGTGCCAGCAGCCAAACCCCAGGCCTCTCCTACGAGCAGTACTTC
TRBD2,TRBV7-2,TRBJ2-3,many,CASSAILAGKLTDTQYF,TGTGCCAGCAGCGCTATCTTAGCGGGAAAACTCACAGATACGCAGTATTTT
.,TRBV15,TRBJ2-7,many,CATSRERTSYEQYF,TGTGCCACCAGCAGAGAAAGGACCTCCTACGAGCAGTACTTC
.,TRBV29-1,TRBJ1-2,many,CSAVSAQEYYGYTF,TGCAGCGCTGTGAGTGCTCAAGAATACTATGGCTACACCTTC
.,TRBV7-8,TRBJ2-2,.,CASSPRRQTLGVGGELFF,TGTGCCAGCAGCCCGCGTCGTCAGACCTTGGGAGTGGGCGGGGAGCTGTTTTTT